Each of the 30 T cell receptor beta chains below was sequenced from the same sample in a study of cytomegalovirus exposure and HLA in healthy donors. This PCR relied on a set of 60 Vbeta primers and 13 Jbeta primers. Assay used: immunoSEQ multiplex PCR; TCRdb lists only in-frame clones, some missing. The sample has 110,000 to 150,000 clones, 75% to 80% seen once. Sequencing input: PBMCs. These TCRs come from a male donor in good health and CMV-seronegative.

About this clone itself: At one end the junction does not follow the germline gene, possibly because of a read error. CDR3 coding DNA: TGTGCCACGGGACAGGGCTCTGGGGCCAACGGCCTGACTTTC. Translating gives CATGQGSGANGLTF. The V gene is TRBV6-6, the J gene TRBJ2-6; 9 nucleotides match TRBD1. The CDR3 length is 14 residues. Germline V lookup: CDR1 MNHNY, CDR2 SVGAGI (reference sequence).

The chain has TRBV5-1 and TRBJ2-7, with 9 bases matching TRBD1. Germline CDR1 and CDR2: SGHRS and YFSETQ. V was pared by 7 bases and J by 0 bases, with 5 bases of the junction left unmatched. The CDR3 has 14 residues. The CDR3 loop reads CASGKTGGSYEQYF. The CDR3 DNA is TGCGCCAGCGGAAAGACAGGGGGCTCCTACGAGCAGTACTTC.

In nucleotides, the CDR3 is TGTGCCACCAGCCCGGAGGACAGGGGAAATGAAAAACTGTTTTTT. This codes for CATSPEDRGNEKLFF. This sequence joins TRBV15 and TRBJ1-4; 9 nucleotides agree with TRBD1. The junction had 6 bases not matched to a gene; V was cut back by 5 bases and J by 5 bases. Germline-derived CDR1 and CDR2 are LNHNV and YYDKDF (reference sequence). CDR3 size: 15 residues.

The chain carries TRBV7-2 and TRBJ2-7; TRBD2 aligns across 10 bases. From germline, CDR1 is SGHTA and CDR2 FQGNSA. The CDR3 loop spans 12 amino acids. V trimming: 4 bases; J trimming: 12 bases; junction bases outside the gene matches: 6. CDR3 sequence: CASSSPSGRPYF. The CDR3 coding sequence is TGTGCCAGCAGCTCTCCTAGCGGGAGACCGTACTTC.

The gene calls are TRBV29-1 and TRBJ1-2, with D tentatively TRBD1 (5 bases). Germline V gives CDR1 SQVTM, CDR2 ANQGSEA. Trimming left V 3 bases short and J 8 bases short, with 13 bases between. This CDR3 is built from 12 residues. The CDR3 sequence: CSVESGGLGYTF. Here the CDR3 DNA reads TGCAGCGTTGAGAGCGGGGGATTGGGCTACACCTTC.

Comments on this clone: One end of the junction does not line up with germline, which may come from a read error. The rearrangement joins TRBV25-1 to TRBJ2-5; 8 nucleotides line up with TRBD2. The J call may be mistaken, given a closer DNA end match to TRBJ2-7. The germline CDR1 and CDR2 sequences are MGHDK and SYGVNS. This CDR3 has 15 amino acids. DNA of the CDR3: TGTGCCAGTAGTGTTACTAGCGGAGGCTCCTACGAGCAGTACTTC. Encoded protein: CASSVTSGGSYEQYF.

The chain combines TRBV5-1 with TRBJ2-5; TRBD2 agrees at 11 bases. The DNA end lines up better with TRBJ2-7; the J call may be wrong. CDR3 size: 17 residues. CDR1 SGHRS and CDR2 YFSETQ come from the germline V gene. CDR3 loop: CASSLSLAGGTNYEQYF. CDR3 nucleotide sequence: TGCGCCAGCAGCTTGAGTCTAGCGGGAGGAACTAATTACGAGCAGTACTTC.

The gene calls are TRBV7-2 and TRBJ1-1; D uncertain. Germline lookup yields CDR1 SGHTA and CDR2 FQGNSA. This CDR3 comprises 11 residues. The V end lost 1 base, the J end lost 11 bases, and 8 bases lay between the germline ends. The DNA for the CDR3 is TGTGCCAGCAGCTTAGATCTGTATGCTTTCTTT. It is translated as CASSLDLYAFF.

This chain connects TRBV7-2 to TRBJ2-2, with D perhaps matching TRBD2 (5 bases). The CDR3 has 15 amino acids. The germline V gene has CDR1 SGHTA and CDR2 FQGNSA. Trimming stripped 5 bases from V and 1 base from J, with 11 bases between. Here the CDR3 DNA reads TGTGCCAGCAGCGACTACGACGGGAACACCGGGGAGCTGTTTTTT. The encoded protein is CASSDYDGNTGELFF.

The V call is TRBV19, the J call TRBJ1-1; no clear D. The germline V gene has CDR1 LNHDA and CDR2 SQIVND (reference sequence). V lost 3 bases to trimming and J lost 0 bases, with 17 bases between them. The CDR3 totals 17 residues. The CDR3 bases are TGTGCCAGTAGTATTTCAACGAGGGCGTACCTGAACACTGAAGCTTTCTTT. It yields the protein CASSISTRAYLNTEAFF.

CDR3 amino acids: CASSPGSVATDTQYF. Written as DNA, the CDR3 is TGTGCCAGCAGCCCGGGTAGCGTGGCCACAGATACGCAGTATTTT. V gene TRBV7-3 combines with J gene TRBJ2-3, with TRBD2 as a possible D gene (5 bases). Deletions cut 5 bases from V and 2 bases from J, with 14 bases between. The CDR3 totals 15 residues. Per germline, CDR1 SGHTA and CDR2 FQGTGA.

The CDR3 here is CASTVRSEAYEQYF. In DNA form, the CDR3 reads TGTGCCAGCACTGTGCGGAGTGAGGCCTACGAGCAGTACTTC. V gene TRBV18 combines with J gene TRBJ2-7; no clear D. Germline CDR1 reads KGHSH; CDR2 reads LQKENI. The V and J ends lost 8 bases and 2 bases respectively, with 16 bases between them. The CDR3 covers 14 residues. Full variable domain (remainder filled in from reference TRBV18 and TRBJ2-7): NAGVMQNPRHLVRRRGQEARLRCSPMKGHSHVYWYRQLPEEGLKFMVYLQKENIIDESGMPKERFSAEFPKEGPSILRIQQVVRGDSAAYFCASTVRSEAYEQYFGPGTRLTVT.

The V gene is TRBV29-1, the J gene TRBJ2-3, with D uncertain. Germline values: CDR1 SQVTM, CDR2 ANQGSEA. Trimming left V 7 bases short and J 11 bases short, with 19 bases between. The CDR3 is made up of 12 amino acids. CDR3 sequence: CSAQKKRHEQYF. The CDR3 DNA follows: TGCAGCGCACAGAAGAAACGGCACGAGCAGTATTTT.

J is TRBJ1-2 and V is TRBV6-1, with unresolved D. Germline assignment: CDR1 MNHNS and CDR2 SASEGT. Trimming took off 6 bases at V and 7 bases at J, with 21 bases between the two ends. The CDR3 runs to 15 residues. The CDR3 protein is CASRAMGGAKGGYTF. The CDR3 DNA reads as TGTGCCAGCAGGGCGATGGGAGGCGCAAAAGGTGGCTACACCTTC.

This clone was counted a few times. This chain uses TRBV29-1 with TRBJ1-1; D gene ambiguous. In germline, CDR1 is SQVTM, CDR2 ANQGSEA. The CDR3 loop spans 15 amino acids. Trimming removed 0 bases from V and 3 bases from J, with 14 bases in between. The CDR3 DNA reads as TGCAGCGTTGAAGATGTTAACGGGGTAGACACTGAAGCTTTCTTT. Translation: CSVEDVNGVDTEAFF.

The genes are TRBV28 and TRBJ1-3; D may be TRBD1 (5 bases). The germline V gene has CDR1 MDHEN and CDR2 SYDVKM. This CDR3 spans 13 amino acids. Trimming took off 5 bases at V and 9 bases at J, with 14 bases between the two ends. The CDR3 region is CASSPGPGGTIYF. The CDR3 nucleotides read TGTGCCAGCAGTCCCGGCCCCGGGGGCACCATATATTTT. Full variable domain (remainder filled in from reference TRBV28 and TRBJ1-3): DVKVTQSSRYLVKRTGEKVFLECVQDMDHENMFWYRQDPGLGLRLIYFSYDVKMKEKGDIPEGYSVSREKKERFSLILESASTNQTSMYLCASSPGPGGTIYFGEGSWLTVV.

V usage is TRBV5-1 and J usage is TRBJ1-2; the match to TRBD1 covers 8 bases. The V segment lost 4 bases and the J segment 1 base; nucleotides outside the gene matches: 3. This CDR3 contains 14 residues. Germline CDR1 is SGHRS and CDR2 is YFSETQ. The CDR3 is CASSPGQDNYGYTF. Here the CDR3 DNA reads TGCGCCAGCAGCCCGGGACAGGATAACTATGGCTACACCTTC.

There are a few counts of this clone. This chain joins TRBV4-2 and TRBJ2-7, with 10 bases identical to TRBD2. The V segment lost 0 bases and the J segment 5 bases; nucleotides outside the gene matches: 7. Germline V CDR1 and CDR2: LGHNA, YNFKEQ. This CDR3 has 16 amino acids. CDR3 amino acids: CASSQDWVSGGDEQYF. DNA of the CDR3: TGTGCCAGCAGCCAAGATTGGGTCAGCGGGGGGGACGAGCAGTACTTC.

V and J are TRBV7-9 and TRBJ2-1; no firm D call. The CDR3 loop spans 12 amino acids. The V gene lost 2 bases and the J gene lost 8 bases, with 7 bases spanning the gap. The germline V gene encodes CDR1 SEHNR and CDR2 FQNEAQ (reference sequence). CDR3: CASSLLSDEQFF. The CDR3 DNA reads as TGTGCCAGCAGCTTATTGAGCGATGAGCAGTTCTTC. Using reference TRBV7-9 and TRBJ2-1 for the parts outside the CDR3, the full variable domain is DTGVSQNPRHKITKRGQNVTFRCDPISEHNRLYWYRQTLGQGPEFLTYFQNEAQLEKSRLLSDRFSAERPKGSFSTLEIQRTEQGDSAMYLCASSLLSDEQFFGPGTRLTVL.

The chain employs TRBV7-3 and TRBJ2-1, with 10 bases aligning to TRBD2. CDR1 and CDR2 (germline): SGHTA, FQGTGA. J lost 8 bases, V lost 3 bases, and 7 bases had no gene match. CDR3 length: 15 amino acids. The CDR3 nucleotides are TGTGCCAGCAGCTTCACCGGGACTAGCGTTCATGAGCAGTTCTTC. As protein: CASSFTGTSVHEQFF.

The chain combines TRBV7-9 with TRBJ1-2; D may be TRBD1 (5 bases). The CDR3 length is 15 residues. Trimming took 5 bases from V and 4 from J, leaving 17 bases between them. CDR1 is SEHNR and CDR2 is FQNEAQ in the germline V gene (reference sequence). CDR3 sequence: CASSPADKWRYGYTF. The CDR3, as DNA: TGTGCCAGCAGCCCCGCGGACAAATGGCGCTATGGCTACACCTTC.

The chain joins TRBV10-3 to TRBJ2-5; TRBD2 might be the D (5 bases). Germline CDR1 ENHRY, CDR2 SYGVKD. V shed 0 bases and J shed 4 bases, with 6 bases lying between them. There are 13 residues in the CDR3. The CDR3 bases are TGTGCCATCAGTGAGTCAGGAGGAGAGACCCAGTACTTC. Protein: CAISESGGETQYF.

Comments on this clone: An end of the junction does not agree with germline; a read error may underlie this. The CDR3 protein is CASSGGGQETQYF. CDR3 nucleotides: TGTGCTAGCAGCGGGGGGGGCCAAGAGACCCAGTACTTC. The chain is built from TRBV7-7 and TRBJ2-5; 10 bases map to TRBD2. The CDR3 covers 13 residues. CDR1 and CDR2 from the germline V gene are SSHAT and FNYEAQ (reference sequence).

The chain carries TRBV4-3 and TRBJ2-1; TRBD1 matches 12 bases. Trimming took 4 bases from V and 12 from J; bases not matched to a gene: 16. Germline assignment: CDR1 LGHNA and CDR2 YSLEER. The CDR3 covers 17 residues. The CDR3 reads CASSPPTLGTGGLWQFF. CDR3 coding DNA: TGCGCCAGCAGCCCCCCAACTTTGGGGACAGGGGGCTTATGGCAGTTCTTC.

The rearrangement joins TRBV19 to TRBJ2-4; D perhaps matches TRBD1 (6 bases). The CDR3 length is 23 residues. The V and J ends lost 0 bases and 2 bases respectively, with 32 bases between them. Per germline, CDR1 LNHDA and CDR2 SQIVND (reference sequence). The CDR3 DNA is TGTGCCAGTAGTATAGAAGCGACAGGCAGCGTCGCCCGGGCAGGGGTTACCAAAAACATTCAGTACTTC. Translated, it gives CASSIEATGSVARAGVTKNIQYF.

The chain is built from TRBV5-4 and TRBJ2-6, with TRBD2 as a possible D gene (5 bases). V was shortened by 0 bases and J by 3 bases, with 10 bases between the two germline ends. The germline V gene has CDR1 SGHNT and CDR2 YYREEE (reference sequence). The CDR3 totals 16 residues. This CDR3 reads CASSLEPGIGANVLTF. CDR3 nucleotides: TGTGCCAGCAGCTTGGAACCCGGGATTGGGGCCAACGTCCTGACTTTC.

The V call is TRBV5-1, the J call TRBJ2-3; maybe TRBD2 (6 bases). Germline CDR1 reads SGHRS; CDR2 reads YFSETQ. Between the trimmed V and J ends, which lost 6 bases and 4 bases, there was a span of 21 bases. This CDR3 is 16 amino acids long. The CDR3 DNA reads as TGCGCCAGCACCCTGGGACTTTTGGGAAGGGCAGATACGCAGTATTTT. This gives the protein CASTLGLLGRADTQYF.

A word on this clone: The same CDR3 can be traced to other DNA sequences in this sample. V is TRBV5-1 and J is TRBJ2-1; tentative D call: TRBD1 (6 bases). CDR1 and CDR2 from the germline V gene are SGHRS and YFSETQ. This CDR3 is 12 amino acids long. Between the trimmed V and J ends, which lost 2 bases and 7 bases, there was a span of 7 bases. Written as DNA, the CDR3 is TGCGCCAGCAGCTTTACAGGGAATGAGCAGTTCTTC. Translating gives CASSFTGNEQFF.

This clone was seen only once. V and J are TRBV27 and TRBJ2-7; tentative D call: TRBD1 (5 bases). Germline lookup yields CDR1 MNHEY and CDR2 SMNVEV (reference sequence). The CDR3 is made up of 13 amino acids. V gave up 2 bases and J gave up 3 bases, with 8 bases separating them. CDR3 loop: CASSLGRVYEQYF. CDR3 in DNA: TGTGCCAGCAGTTTAGGCAGGGTCTACGAGCAGTACTTC.

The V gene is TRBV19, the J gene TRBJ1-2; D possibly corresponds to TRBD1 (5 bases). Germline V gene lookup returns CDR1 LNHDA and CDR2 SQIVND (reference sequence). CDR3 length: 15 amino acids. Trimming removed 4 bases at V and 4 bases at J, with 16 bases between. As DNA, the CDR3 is TGTGCCAGTAGTACCCCGGAAAGGGGCGTCTATGGCTACACCTTC. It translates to CASSTPERGVYGYTF.